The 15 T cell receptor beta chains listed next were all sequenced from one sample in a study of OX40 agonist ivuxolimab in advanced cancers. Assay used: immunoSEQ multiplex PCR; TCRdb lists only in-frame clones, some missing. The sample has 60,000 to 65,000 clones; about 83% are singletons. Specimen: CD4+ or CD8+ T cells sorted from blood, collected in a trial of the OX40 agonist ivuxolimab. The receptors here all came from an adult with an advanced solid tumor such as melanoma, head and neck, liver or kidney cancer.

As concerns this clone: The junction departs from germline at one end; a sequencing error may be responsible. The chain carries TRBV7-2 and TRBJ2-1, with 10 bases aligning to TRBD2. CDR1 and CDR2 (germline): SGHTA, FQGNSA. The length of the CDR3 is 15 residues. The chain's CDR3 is CASSLAGVSYNEQFF. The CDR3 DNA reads TGTGCCAGCAGCCTAGCGGGAGTTTCCTACAATGAGCAGTTCTTC.

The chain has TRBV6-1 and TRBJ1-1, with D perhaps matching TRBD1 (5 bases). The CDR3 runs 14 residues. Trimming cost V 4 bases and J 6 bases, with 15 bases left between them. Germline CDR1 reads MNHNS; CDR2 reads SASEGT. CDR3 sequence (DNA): TGTGCCAGCAGTGGGGTGGGGGGAAGCGCTGAAGCTTTCTTT. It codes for CASSGVGGSAEAFF.

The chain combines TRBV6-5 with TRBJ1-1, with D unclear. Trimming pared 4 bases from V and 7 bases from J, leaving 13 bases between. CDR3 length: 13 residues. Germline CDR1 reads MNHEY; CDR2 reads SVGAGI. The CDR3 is CASSFTPGLEAFF. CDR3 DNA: TGTGCCAGCAGTTTCACCCCCGGTCTTGAAGCTTTCTTT.

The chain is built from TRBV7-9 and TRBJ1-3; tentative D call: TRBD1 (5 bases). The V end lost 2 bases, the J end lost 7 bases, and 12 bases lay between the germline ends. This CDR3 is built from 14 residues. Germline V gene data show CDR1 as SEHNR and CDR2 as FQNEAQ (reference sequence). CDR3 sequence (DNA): TGTGCCAGCAGCTTAATTCAGGGTACGAACACCATATATTTT. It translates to CASSLIQGTNTIYF.

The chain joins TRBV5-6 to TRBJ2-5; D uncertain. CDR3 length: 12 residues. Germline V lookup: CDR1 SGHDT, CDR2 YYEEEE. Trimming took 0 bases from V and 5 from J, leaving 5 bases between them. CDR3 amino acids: CASSLASETQYF. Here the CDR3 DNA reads TGTGCCAGCAGCTTGGCCTCGGAGACCCAGTACTTC.

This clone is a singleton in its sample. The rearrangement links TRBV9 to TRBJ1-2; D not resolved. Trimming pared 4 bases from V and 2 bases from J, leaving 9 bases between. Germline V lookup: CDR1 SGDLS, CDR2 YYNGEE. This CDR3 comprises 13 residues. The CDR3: CASSPDGNYGYTF. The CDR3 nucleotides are TGTGCCAGCAGCCCGGACGGGAACTATGGCTACACCTTC.

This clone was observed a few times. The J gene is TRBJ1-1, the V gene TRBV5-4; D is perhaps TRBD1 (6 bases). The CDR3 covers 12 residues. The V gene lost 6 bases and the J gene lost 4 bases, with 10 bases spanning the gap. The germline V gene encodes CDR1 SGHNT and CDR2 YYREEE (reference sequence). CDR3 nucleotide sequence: TGTGCCAGCACCCGAGGGGGCACTGAAGCTTTCTTT. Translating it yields CASTRGGTEAFF.

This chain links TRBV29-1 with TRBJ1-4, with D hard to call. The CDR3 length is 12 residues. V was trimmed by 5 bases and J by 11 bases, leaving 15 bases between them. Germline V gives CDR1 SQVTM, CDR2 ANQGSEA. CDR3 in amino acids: CSVIGSLGKLFF. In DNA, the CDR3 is TGCAGCGTTATAGGTTCCCTCGGGAAACTGTTTTTT.

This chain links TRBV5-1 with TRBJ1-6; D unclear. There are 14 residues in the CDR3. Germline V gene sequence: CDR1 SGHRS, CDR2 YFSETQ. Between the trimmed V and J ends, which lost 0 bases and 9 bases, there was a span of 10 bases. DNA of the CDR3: TGCGCCAGCAGCTTGGAGACAACCAGTTCACCCCTCCACTTT. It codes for CASSLETTSSPLHF.

The CDR3 sequence is CASSESWRDPSYEQYF. In DNA, the CDR3 is TGCGCCAGCAGTGAGTCCTGGAGGGACCCCTCCTACGAGCAGTACTTC. The V gene is TRBV10-2, the J gene TRBJ2-7; D might be TRBD2 (6 bases). There are 16 residues in the CDR3. Germline loops: CDR1 WSHSY, CDR2 SAAADI. V was cut by 0 bases and J by 0 bases, with 12 bases left in between.

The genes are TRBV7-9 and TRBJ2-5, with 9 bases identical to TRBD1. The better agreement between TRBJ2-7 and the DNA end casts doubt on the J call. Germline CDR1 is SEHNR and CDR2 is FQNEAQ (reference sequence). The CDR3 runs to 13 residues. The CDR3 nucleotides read TGTGCCAGCAGCTTGACAGGGGGCTACGAGCAGTACTTC. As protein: CASSLTGGYEQYF.

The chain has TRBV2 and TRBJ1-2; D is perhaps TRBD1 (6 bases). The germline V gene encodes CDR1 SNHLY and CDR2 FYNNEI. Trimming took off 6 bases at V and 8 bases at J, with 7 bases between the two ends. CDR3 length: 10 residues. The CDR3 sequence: CASRRGGYTF. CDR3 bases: TGTGCCAGCAGGAGGGGGGGCTACACCTTC.

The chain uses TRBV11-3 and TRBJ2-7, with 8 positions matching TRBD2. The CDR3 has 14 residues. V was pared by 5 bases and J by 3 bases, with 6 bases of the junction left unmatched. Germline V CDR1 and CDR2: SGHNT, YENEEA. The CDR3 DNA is TGTGCCAGCAGCATCAGCGGGAGCGACTACGAGCAGTACTTC. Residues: CASSISGSDYEQYF.

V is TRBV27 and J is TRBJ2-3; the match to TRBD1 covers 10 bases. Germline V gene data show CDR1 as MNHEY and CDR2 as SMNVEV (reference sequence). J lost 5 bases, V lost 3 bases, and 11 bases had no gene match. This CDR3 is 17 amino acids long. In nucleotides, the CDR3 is TGTGCCAGCAGTTTTCTATCGGGGACAGGGGAGAGAGATACGCAGTATTTT. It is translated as CASSFLSGTGERDTQYF.

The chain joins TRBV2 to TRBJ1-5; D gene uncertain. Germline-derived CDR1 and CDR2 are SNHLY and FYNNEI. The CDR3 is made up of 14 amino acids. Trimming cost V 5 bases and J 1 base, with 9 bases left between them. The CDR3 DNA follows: TGTGCCAGCAGTACAGAACCCAGCAATCAGCCCCAGCATTTT. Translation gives CASSTEPSNQPQHF.